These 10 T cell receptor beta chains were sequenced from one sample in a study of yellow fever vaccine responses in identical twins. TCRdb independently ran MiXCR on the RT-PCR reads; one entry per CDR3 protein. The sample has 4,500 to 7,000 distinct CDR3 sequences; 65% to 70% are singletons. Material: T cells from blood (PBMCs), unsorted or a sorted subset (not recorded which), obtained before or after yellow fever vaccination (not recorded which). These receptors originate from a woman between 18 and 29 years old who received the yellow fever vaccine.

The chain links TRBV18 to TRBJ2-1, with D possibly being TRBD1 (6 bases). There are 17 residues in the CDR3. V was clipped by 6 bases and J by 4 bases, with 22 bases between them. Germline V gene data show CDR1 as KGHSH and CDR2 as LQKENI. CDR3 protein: CASSPGNDRTVYNEQFF. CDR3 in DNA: TGTGCCAGCTCCCCCGGGAACGACAGGACTGTGTACAATGAGCAGTTCTTC.

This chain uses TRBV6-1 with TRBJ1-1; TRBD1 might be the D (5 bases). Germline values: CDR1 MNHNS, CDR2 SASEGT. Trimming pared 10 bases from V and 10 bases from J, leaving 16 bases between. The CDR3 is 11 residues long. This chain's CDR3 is CAIRLNGGAFF. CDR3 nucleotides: TGTGCCATCAGATTAAACGGGGGAGCTTTCTTT.

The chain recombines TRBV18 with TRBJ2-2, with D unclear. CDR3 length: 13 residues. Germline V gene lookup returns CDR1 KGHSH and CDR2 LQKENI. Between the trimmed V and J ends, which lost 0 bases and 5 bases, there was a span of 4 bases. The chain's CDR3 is CASSPPITGELFF. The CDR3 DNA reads TGTGCCAGCTCACCACCAATAACCGGGGAGCTGTTTTTT.

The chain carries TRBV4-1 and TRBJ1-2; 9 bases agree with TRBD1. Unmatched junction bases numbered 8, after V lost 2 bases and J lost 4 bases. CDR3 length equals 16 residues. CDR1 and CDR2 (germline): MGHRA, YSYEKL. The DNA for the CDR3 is TGCGCCAGCAGCCAACCCAGACAGGGGGGACGCTATGGCTACACCTTC. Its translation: CASSQPRQGGRYGYTF.

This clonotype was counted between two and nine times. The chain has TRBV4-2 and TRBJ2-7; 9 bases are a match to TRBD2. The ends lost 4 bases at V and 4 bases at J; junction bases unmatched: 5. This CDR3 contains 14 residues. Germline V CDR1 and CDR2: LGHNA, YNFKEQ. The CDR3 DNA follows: TGTGCCAGCAGCCGCTCTAGCGGGACTTACGAGCAGTACTTC. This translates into CASSRSSGTYEQYF.

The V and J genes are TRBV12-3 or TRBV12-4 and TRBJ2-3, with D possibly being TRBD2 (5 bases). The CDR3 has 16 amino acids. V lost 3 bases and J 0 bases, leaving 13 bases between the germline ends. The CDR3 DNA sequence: TGTGCCAGCAGTTTCAGAGGGAGTACTAGCACAGATACGCAGTATTTT. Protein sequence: CASSFRGSTSTDTQYF.

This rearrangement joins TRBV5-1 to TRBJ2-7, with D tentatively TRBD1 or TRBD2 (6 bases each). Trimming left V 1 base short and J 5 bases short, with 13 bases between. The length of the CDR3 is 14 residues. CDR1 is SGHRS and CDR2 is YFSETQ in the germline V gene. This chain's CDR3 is CASSLTGARDEQYF. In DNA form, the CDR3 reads TGCGCCAGCAGCTTGACGGGGGCCAGGGACGAGCAGTACTTC.

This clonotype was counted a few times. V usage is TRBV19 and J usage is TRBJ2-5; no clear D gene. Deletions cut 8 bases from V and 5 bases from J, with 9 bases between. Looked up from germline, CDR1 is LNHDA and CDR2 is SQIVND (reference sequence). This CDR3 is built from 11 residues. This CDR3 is CASGVGETQYF. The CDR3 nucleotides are TGTGCCAGTGGGGTCGGGGAGACCCAGTACTTC.

For the CDR3, the DNA is TGTGCCAGCAGTTTGGCCAGGGTTGGGTCACCCCTCCACTTT. Translating it yields CASSLARVGSPLHF. The genes are TRBV12-3 or TRBV12-4 and TRBJ1-6, with a weak D call TRBD1 (5 bases). With 3 bases removed from V and 10 bases from J, the gap between germline ends came to 13 bases. The CDR3 runs 14 residues.

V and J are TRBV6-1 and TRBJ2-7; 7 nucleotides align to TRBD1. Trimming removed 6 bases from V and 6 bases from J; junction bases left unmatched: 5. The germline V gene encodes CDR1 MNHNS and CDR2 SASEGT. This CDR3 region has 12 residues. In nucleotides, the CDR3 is TGTGCCAGCAGAGACAGGGCCCCCGAGCAGTACTTC. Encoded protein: CASRDRAPEQYF.